This TCR beta chain was found in a study of T cells in Graves' hyperthyroidism and ophthalmopathy. There are a few counts of this clonotype. Antigen specificity is unknown. Whole-study results and caveats: Blood also carried most thyroid clonotypes expanded above 0.001.

Germline CDR1 and CDR2: SQVTM and ANQGSEA. This CDR3 region has 12 residues. RNA transcripts were the template for amplifying TCR beta CDR3 regions. The HTBI set primed first-round TCR CDR3 RT-PCR. Using its own MiXCR run on the multiplex PCR reads, TCRdb lists one record per CDR3 protein. The sample consists of hundreds of thousands of distinct CDR3 sequences, 14% of them appearing once. Specimen: blood. V usage is TRBV29-1 and J usage is TRBJ1-5; 7 nucleotides match TRBD1. The TCR comes from a young woman with Graves' hyperthyroidism. The CDR3 is CFADRLNQPQHF. The CDR3 nucleotides read TGCTTTGCGGACAGGCTCAATCAGCCCCAGCATTTT.